The 11 T cell receptor beta chains below were found in one sample sequenced in a study of cytomegalovirus exposure and HLA in healthy donors. The PCR ran on 60 Vbeta and 13 Jbeta primers. The method was immunoSEQ multiplex PCR; TCRdb's version includes in-frame clones alone and lacks a portion of them. This table holds over 110,000 clones, around 80% found once. The specimen sequenced was PBMCs. These receptors came from a female donor in good health and CMV-seronegative.

This chain connects TRBV5-4 to TRBJ1-2; D not resolved. Germline CDR1 reads SGHNT; CDR2 reads YYREEE (reference sequence). V dropped 3 bases and J dropped 0 bases, with 9 bases sitting between them. This CDR3 contains 14 residues. CDR3 in DNA: TGTGCCAGCAGCTCTAGGACTCCTAACTATGGCTACACCTTC. Encoded protein: CASSSRTPNYGYTF.

The chain links TRBV7-6 to TRBJ1-3, with D possibly being TRBD1 (6 bases). The CDR3 is made up of 15 amino acids. The V end lost 2 bases, the J end lost 3 bases, and 11 bases lay between the germline ends. Germline V CDR1 and CDR2: SGHVS, FNYEAQ. CDR3 DNA sequence: TGTGCCAGCAGCTTATTCGGGGGGCATGGAAACACCATATATTTT. It codes for CASSLFGGHGNTIYF.

The chain links TRBV6-1 to TRBJ1-1, with D maybe TRBD1 (6 bases). Germline V gene lookup returns CDR1 MNHNS and CDR2 SASEGT. There are 14 residues in the CDR3. Trimming stripped 2 bases from V and 5 bases from J, with 12 bases between. The DNA of the CDR3 is TGTGCCAGCAGTGAAAACACAGGGCGAACTGAAGCTTTCTTT. Translation gives CASSENTGRTEAFF.

The V gene is TRBV5-4, the J gene TRBJ1-4; possible D gene TRBD1, 6 bases. CDR1 SGHNT and CDR2 YYREEE come from the germline V gene (reference sequence). Deletions cut 4 bases from V and 5 bases from J, with 15 bases between. This CDR3 is built from 15 residues. CDR3: CASSVKDRQNEKLFF. In nucleotides, the CDR3 is TGTGCCAGCAGCGTCAAAGACAGGCAGAATGAAAAACTGTTTTTT.

This sequence joins TRBV5-1 and TRBJ1-2, with D maybe TRBD1 (5 bases). Trimming cost V 1 base and J 6 bases, with 16 bases left between them. The CDR3 loop spans 15 amino acids. Germline V gene sequence: CDR1 SGHRS, CDR2 YFSETQ. The CDR3 loop reads CASSLFRGGPNGYTF. The CDR3 DNA reads as TGCGCCAGCAGCTTGTTCCGGGGGGGACCAAATGGCTACACCTTC.

The gene calls are TRBV13 and TRBJ1-3, with TRBD1 matching over 7 bases. The CDR3 extends over 16 amino acids. The germline gives CDR1 PRHDT, CDR2 FYEKMQ (reference sequence). The trim removed 3 bases at V and 0 bases at J, leaving 5 bases unmatched. This CDR3 reads CASSLRQGRSGNTIYF. In nucleotides, the CDR3 is TGTGCCAGCAGCTTGAGACAGGGACGCTCTGGAAACACCATATATTTT.

Remarks on this clone: A junction boundary mismatches the germline segment, possibly from a read error. The chain couples TRBV7-9 to TRBJ2-5, with D possibly TRBD2 on 5 matching bases. Near its end, the DNA agrees better with TRBJ2-7, so the J call may be wrong. The CDR3 has 12 residues. Per the germline V gene, CDR1 is SEHNR and CDR2 is FQNEAQ (reference sequence). CDR3: CSSSREGGEQYF. The CDR3, as DNA: TGTTCCAGCAGTCGCGAGGGTGGCGAGCAGTACTTC.

The V call is TRBV10-3, the J call TRBJ1-4; 8 bases align to TRBD1. This CDR3 comprises 15 residues. From germline, CDR1 is ENHRY and CDR2 SYGVKD. With 2 bases clipped from V and 8 bases from J, the junction kept 7 bases outside the gene matches. CDR3 nucleotides: TGTGCCATCAGTGAGGGACAGGGTCAAAGGGAAAAACTGTTTTTT. It codes for CAISEGQGQREKLFF.

V usage is TRBV11-2 and J usage is TRBJ2-5, with TRBD2 matching over 8 bases. J lost 2 bases, V lost 5 bases, and 10 bases had no gene match. There are 16 residues in the CDR3. CDR1 is SGHAT and CDR2 is FQNNGV in the germline V gene. CDR3 bases: TGTGCCAGCAGCCCGCAGAGCGGGAGCAAACAAGAGACCCAGTACTTC. Protein product: CASSPQSGSKQETQYF.

The gene calls are TRBV15 and TRBJ2-1, with D maybe TRBD1 (6 bases). This CDR3 region has 15 residues. V lost 2 bases and J 9 bases, leaving 17 bases between the germline ends. The germline V gene encodes CDR1 LNHNV and CDR2 YYDKDF (reference sequence). CDR3 sequence (DNA): TGTGCCACCAGCAGATTGACACAGGGTTCCAGTGAGCAGTTCTTC. It codes for CATSRLTQGSSEQFF.

The chain recombines TRBV29-1 with TRBJ2-7; 7 bases fit TRBD1. The CDR3 loop spans 13 amino acids. Germline V lookup: CDR1 SQVTM, CDR2 ANQGSEA. With V trimmed by 1 base and J by 2 bases, 2 bases remained unmatched. In nucleotides, the CDR3 is TGCAGCGTTGAAGGACAGGGCGCCTACGAGCAGTACTTC. Translation gives CSVEGQGAYEQYF.